These 7 T cell receptor beta chains originate from one sample sequenced in a study of OX40 agonist ivuxolimab in advanced cancers. The method was immunoSEQ multiplex PCR; TCRdb's version includes in-frame clones alone and lacks a portion of them. The sample yields some 40,000 clones, about 94% seen once. This specimen was CD4+ or CD8+ T cells sorted from blood, taken in a trial of the OX40 agonist ivuxolimab. The receptor source for this set is an adult with an advanced solid tumor such as melanoma, head and neck, liver or kidney cancer.

The chain recombines TRBV7-2 with TRBJ1-5, with 8 bases aligning to TRBD1. Germline-derived CDR1 and CDR2 are SGHTA and FQGNSA. The CDR3 spans 18 residues. With 5 bases clipped from V and 4 bases from J, the junction kept 16 bases outside the gene matches. The CDR3 region is CASSPHGQGSLENQPQHF. In DNA, the CDR3 is TGTGCCAGCAGCCCACATGGACAGGGAAGTCTCGAAAATCAGCCCCAGCATTTT.

The rearrangement joins TRBV28 to TRBJ2-2, with a tentative D call TRBD1 (6 bases). Germline V lookup: CDR1 MDHEN, CDR2 SYDVKM. CDR3 length equals 17 residues. Trimming left V 3 bases short and J 4 bases short, with 18 bases between. The CDR3 sequence: CASSFLRAGELTGELFF. Written as DNA, the CDR3 is TGTGCCAGCAGTTTTCTCAGGGCAGGGGAACTCACCGGGGAGCTGTTTTTT.

The chain has TRBV7-8 and TRBJ2-7; 14 nucleotides agree with TRBD2. V lost 4 bases, J lost 3 bases, and 5 bases stayed unmatched. The CDR3 totals 16 residues. From germline, CDR1 is SGHVS and CDR2 FQNEAQ. The CDR3 sequence is CASSWGTSGSSYEQYF. The CDR3 DNA reads as TGTGCCAGCAGCTGGGGGACTAGCGGGAGCAGCTACGAGCAGTACTTC.

The rearrangement joins TRBV19 to TRBJ2-3; D is undetermined. Germline V gene sequence: CDR1 LNHDA, CDR2 SQIVND (reference sequence). Trimming removed 6 bases at V and 0 bases at J, with 13 bases between. There are 15 residues in the CDR3. CDR3: CASRAFLFSTDTQYF. Here the CDR3 DNA reads TGTGCCAGTAGGGCTTTTCTTTTTAGCACAGATACGCAGTATTTT.

V usage is TRBV6-5 and J usage is TRBJ2-5; no definite D call. The CDR3 consists of 14 residues. Trimming cost V 4 bases and J 5 bases, with 14 bases left between them. The germline gives CDR1 MNHEY, CDR2 SVGAGI. For the CDR3, the DNA is TGTGCCAGCAGTTCCCTTGTGGCCGGGGAGACCCAGTACTTC. The encoded protein is CASSSLVAGETQYF.

V gene TRBV2 combines with J gene TRBJ2-7; 9 positions agree with TRBD2. This CDR3 has 15 amino acids. V trimming: 7 bases; J trimming: 5 bases; junction bases outside the gene matches: 12. Germline V gives CDR1 SNHLY, CDR2 FYNNEI. The CDR3 loop reads CASTLSGGFVNEQYF. As DNA, the CDR3 is TGTGCCAGCACGCTTAGCGGGGGCTTTGTCAACGAGCAGTACTTC.

The CDR3 coding sequence is TGTGCCAGCAGCCCAAGCGGGAGCCTCCGCGAGCAGTACTTC. Translated, it gives CASSPSGSLREQYF. The rearrangement links TRBV11-2 to TRBJ2-7; the match to TRBD2 covers 8 bases. The CDR3 extends over 14 amino acids. Trimming cost V 5 bases and J 6 bases; bases outside gene matches: 9. Germline CDR1 and CDR2: SGHAT and FQNNGV.